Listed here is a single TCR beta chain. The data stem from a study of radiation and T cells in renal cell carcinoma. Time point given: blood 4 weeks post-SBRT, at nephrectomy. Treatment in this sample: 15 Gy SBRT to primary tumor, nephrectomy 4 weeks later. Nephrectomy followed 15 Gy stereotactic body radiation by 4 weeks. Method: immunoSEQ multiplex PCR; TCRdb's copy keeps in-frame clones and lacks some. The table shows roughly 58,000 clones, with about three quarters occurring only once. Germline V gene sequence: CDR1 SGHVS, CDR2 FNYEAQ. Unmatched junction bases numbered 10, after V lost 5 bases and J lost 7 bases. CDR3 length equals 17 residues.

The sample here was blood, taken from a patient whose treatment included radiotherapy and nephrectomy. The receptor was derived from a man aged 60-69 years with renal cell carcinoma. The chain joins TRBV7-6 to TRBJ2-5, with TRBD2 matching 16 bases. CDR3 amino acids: CASSPSPGLAGGPTQYF. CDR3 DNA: TGTGCCAGCAGCCCGTCGCCGGGACTAGCGGGGGGGCCGACCCAGTACTTC.